These T cell receptor beta chains were read from a single sample in a study of beta chain features in type 1 diabetes. Generated by immunoSEQ multiplex PCR, the TCRdb table keeps only in-frame clones and is missing some. The sample lists over 200,000 clones, roughly 10% occurring once. The sample taken for sequencing was naive CD4+ T cells from blood. All receptors derive from a man under 40 with type 1 diabetes. The CDR3 runs from the conserved cysteine through the conserved F or W. A D gene is named only where the DNA matches it firmly. Size is omitted from some rows. Given values are once, few, many or a class for expanded clones.

few | TRBJ2-2 | TRBV29-1 | . | TGCAGCGTTGGAGGAGCGGAGAACACCGGGGAGCTGTTTTTT | CSVGGAENTGELFF
few | TRBJ2-1 | TRBV9 | TRBD1 | TGTGCCAGCAGCTCCCTTGTGGGACAGGCAACCTACAATGAGCAGTTCTTC | CASSSLVGQATYNEQFF
few | TRBJ1-1 | TRBV10-2 | TRBD1 | TGCGCCAGTAGCAGACAGGGGAGCACTGAAGCTTTCTTT | CASSRQGSTEAFF
few | TRBJ2-3 | TRBV5-4 | TRBD2 | TGTGCCAGCAGCCCCGGGACTAGCGCAGATACGCAGTATTTT | CASSPGTSADTQYF
. | TRBJ2-3 | TRBV30 | . | TGTGCCTGGAGTGCTTGGGCTGGCACAGATACGCAGTATTTT | CAWSAWAGTDTQYF
. | TRBJ1-6 | TRBV6-5 | . | TGTGCCAGCAGCACCGACACCGGTGGTTCACCCCTCCACTTT | CASSTDTGGSPLHF
. | TRBJ1-6 | TRBV25-1 | TRBD1 | TGTGCCAGCAGTGAATGGGGACAGGATGGATCACCCCTCCACTTT | CASSEWGQDGSPLHF
few | TRBJ1-4 | TRBV6-6 | TRBD1 | TGTGCCTCAGGGGACAGTACTAATGAAAAACTGTTTTTT | CASGDSTNEKLFF
. | TRBJ2-7 | TRBV7-8 | . | TGTGCCAGCAGCTTCGTCAGGGCCCTAGACGAGCAGTACTTC | CASSFVRALDEQYF
. | TRBJ2-3 | TRBV5-4 | . | TGTGCCAGCAGCTTAGACAGGAGAAGCACAGATACGCAGTATTTT | CASSLDRRSTDTQYF
few | TRBJ2-4 | TRBV7-9 | . | TGTGCCAGCAGCTCTAGCCCCGGTTGGGGTGACATTCAGTACTTC | CASSSSPGWGDIQYF
few | TRBJ1-2 | TRBV29-1 | TRBD1 | TGCAGCGTAAGGACAGGGACCTATGGCTACACCTTC | CSVRTGTYGYTF
few | TRBJ2-1 | TRBV4-2 | TRBD2 | TGTGCCAGCAGCCAAGAAGGTAGCGGGGGAGGCCGCTCCTACAATGAGCAGTTCTTC | CASSQEGSGGGRSYNEQFF
few | TRBJ2-4 | TRBV10-1 | TRBD1 | TGCGCCAGCAGTAGCACAGGGGGCAAAAACATTCAGTACTTC | CASSSTGGKNIQYF
few | TRBJ2-5 | TRBV25-1 | TRBD1 | TGTGCCAGCAGTGAAACAGTGACAGGGAAAGAGACCCAGTACTTC | CASSETVTGKETQYF
. | TRBJ1-4 | TRBV28 | . | TGTGCCAGCAGTTTAGTTAGAGTCTCTGCAACTAATGAAAAACTGTTTTTT | CASSLVRVSATNEKLFF
. | TRBJ1-1 | TRBV5-4 | . | TGTGCCAGCAGCTCAAACAGGGCGGGTAACACTGAAGCTTTCTTT | CASSSNRAGNTEAFF
. | TRBJ2-7 | TRBV7-2 | TRBD1 | TGTGCCAGCAGCGCGGACAGGGCTTCCTCCTACGAGCAGTACTTC | CASSADRASSYEQYF
. | TRBJ2-7 | TRBV25-1 | TRBD2 | TGTGCCAGCAGCCCTAGCGGGGGCTACGAGCAGTACTTC | CASSPSGGYEQYF
few | TRBJ1-1 | TRBV7-3 | TRBD1 | TGTGCCAGCAGCTCAAACAGGGGGAACACTGAAGCTTTCTTT | CASSSNRGNTEAFF
. | TRBJ2-7 | TRBV5-1 | TRBD1 | TGCGCCAGCAGCTTGGGACAGGGGACCTCCTACGAGCAGTACTTC | CASSLGQGTSYEQYF
few | TRBJ1-5 | TRBV11-2 | TRBD1 | TGTGCCAGCAGCTCGCTACAGGGGGCTAATCAGCCCCAGCATTTT | CASSSLQGANQPQHF